The T cell receptor (beta chain) under discussion was sequenced for a study of CD8+ T cells in alopecia areata. In each case, RNA was isolated and then reverse transcribed into cDNA as the sequencing template. Clones were sequenced by immunoSEQ multiplex PCR, and TCRdb holds only the in-frame ones, with some missing. The profile covers about 19,000 clones, none occurring a single time. Whole-study results and caveats: Lesional tissue from the scalp (especially in alopecia totalis/universalis) showed higher clonality than normal scalp.

This clone was seen at least ten times. Its antigen remains unknown. The gene names given are mouse names. Sorting of pooled cutaneous lymph node cells used CD4, CD8alpha, NKG2D, NKG2ACE and other markers. The sequence was obtained from a C3H/HeJ mouse with alopecia areata. The MHC haplotype of the strain is H2-k. Specimen: CD8+ T cells sorted from a lymph node.

CDR3 protein: CASSLEAGASAETLYF. The sequenced CDR3 bases are TGTGCCAGCAGCTTAGAGGCTGGAGCTAGTGCAGAA. This chain links TRBV3 with TRBJ2-3; D unresolved. The read ends 4 residues early relative to the CDR3; the germline J gene fills the gap. Germline V lookup: CDR1 SNHLY, CDR2 FYNGKV (reference sequence). V was cut by 1 base and J by 0 bases, with 11 bases left in between. The CDR3 runs to 16 residues.